This TCR beta chain was sequenced for a study of neurological immune-mediated disorders. At least ten counts were recorded for this clonotype. Sequence at one end of the junction differs from germline and may be a read error. MiXCR was run by TCRdb on the 5' RACE reads, yielding one entry per CDR3 protein. The sample holds roughly 100,000 distinct CDR3 sequences, around 3.4% seen once. The CDR3 length is 15 residues. Germline CDR1 is SSHAT and CDR2 is FNYEAQ (reference sequence). The specimen sequenced was PBMCs. The source is a woman between 45 and 60 years old with multiple sclerosis. V usage is TRBV7-7 and J usage is TRBJ2-1, with TRBD2 matching 12 bases. The CDR3 spells CASSLTSGGYNEQFF. CDR3 DNA sequence: TGTGCTAGCAGCCTTACTAGCGGGGGGTACAATGAGCAGTTCTTC.